This entry lists 18 T cell receptor beta chains sequenced from one sample in a study of shared clonotypes between healthy human individuals. Data came from immunoSEQ multiplex PCR; TCRdb stores just in-frame clones and leaves some out. The sample holds millions of clones; 80% to 95% are singletons and the top ten take roughly 0.36%. Sequencing input: naive CD4+ T cells from PBMCs. Specified subset: CD45RA+ positively selected. The origin of the receptors is a man between 18 and 29 years old in good health. Some clones in this sample may be carry-over from other donors' samples.

The genes are TRBV6-1 and TRBJ2-2; the D gene could be TRBD1 or TRBD2 (5 bases each). V was pared by 8 bases and J by 6 bases, with 7 bases between. The CDR3 totals 11 residues. Germline V gives CDR1 MNHNS, CDR2 SASEGT. The CDR3 sequence is CASGGAGELFF. The CDR3 bases are TGTGCCAGCGGGGGAGCCGGGGAGCTGTTTTTT.

On this clone itself: This same CDR3 is encoded by further DNA sequences in the sample. This rearrangement joins TRBV15 to TRBJ1-3; D is uncertain. This CDR3 region has 14 residues. Trimming shortened V by 1 base and J by 2 bases, and 6 bases separated the two germline ends. The V gene's germline CDR1 is LNHNV and CDR2 YYDKDF (reference sequence). CDR3 residues: CATSRGRAGNTIYF. CDR3 bases: TGTGCCACCAGCAGAGGAAGGGCTGGAAACACCATATATTTT.

The chain's CDR3 is CASSLGDSTDTQYF. The CDR3 coding sequence is TGTGCCAGCAGCTTGGGGGATAGCACAGATACGCAGTATTTT. The chain combines TRBV5-4 with TRBJ2-3; D uncertain. Germline V CDR1 and CDR2: SGHNT, YYREEE (reference sequence). V lost 0 bases to trimming and J lost 0 bases, with 5 bases between them. The CDR3 spans 14 residues.

Comment on this clone: The identical CDR3 is also encoded by other nucleotide sequences in the sample. V is TRBV6-5 and J is TRBJ1-1, with D possibly TRBD1 on 5 matching bases. The V gene's germline CDR1 is MNHEY and CDR2 SVGAGI. V was trimmed by 2 bases and J by 7 bases, leaving 8 bases between them. The CDR3 covers 12 residues. The CDR3, as DNA: TGTGCCAGCAGTTACCGGGGGGGTGAAGCTTTCTTT. Translated: CASSYRGGEAFF.

As concerns this clone: At the DNA level, this CDR3 is encoded by other sequences in the same sample as well. The CDR3 is CASSLSSTSYEQYF. CDR3 in DNA: TGCGCCAGCAGCTTAAGCAGCACTTCCTACGAGCAGTACTTC. The rearrangement links TRBV5-1 to TRBJ2-7, with no clear D. This CDR3 region has 14 residues. V dropped 2 bases and J dropped 1 base, with 10 bases sitting between them. Germline assignment: CDR1 SGHRS and CDR2 YFSETQ.

The CDR3: CASTLSGNTIYF. The DNA for the CDR3 is TGTGCCAGCACCCTCTCTGGAAACACCATATATTTT. The rearrangement uses TRBV7-8 and TRBJ1-3; no reliable D call. V lost 7 bases and J 0 bases, leaving 4 bases between the germline ends. CDR1 and CDR2 (germline): SGHVS, FQNEAQ. This CDR3 contains 12 residues. Combining the CDR3 with reference TRBV7-8 and TRBJ1-3 gives the whole variable domain GAGVSQSPRYKVAKRGQDVALRCDPISGHVSLFWYQQALGQGPEFLTYFQNEAQLDKSGLPSDRFFAERPEGSVSTLKIQRTQQEDSAVYLCASTLSGNTIYFGEGSWLTVV.

This clone was recorded once. The rearrangement uses TRBV19 and TRBJ2-2; either TRBD1 or TRBD2 may supply D (5 bases each). V was trimmed by 5 bases and J by 6 bases, leaving 25 bases between them. Germline-derived CDR1 and CDR2 are LNHDA and SQIVND (reference sequence). The CDR3 sequence is 18 residues long. Here the CDR3 DNA reads TGTGCCAGTAGTCAACGGGCCGGGGCTGGCGCCAACCCCGGGGAGCTGTTTTTT. Encoded protein: CASSQRAGAGANPGELFF.

With respect to this clone: Other DNA sequences in the sample encode the same CDR3. This sequence joins TRBV7-3 and TRBJ2-5, with TRBD2 matching 8 bases. Germline CDR1 and CDR2: SGHTA and FQGTGA. The J segment lost 2 bases and the V segment lost 2 bases, leaving 1 base of the junction unmatched. CDR3 length: 14 amino acids. In DNA, the CDR3 is TGTGCCAGCAGCTTAGGCGGGGGGCAAGAGACCCAGTACTTC. Translation: CASSLGGGQETQYF. The full variable domain, with the rest looked up from reference TRBV7-3 and TRBJ2-5, is GAGVSQTPSNKVTEKGKYVELRCDPISGHTALYWYRQSLGQGPEFLIYFQGTGAADDSGLPNDRFFAVRPEGSVSTLKIQRTERGDSAVYLCASSLGGGQETQYFGPGTRLLVL.

Worth noting for this clone: Different DNA sequences within this sample yield the same CDR3. V gene TRBV28 combines with J gene TRBJ2-7; 8 nucleotides line up with TRBD2. CDR3 length equals 14 residues. The ends lost 2 bases at V and 2 bases at J; junction bases unmatched: 2. The germline CDR1 and CDR2 sequences are MDHEN and SYDVKM. Here the CDR3 DNA reads TGTGCCAGCAGTTTACCGGGAGGGCCCTACGAGCAGTACTTC. It codes for CASSLPGGPYEQYF.

The chain combines TRBV10-2 with TRBJ2-3, with 7 bases lining up with TRBD1. The J segment lost 8 bases and the V segment lost 3 bases, leaving 11 bases of the junction unmatched. Per germline, CDR1 WSHSY and CDR2 SAAADI. The CDR3 has 15 amino acids. The CDR3 bases are TGCGCCAGCAGTGATGGGGACAGAAGACCGGGTACGCAGTATTTT. Encoded protein: CASSDGDRRPGTQYF.

The chain combines TRBV7-6 with TRBJ2-1, with 10 bases matching TRBD1. Looked up from germline, CDR1 is SGHVS and CDR2 is FNYEAQ. Trimming removed 5 bases from V and 1 base from J; junction bases left unmatched: 2. The CDR3 length is 15 residues. CDR3 nucleotide sequence: TGTGCCAGCAGCGGGGACAGGGGATCCTACAATGAGCAGTTCTTC. Residues: CASSGDRGSYNEQFF.

The chain links TRBV25-1 to TRBJ1-1; D is perhaps TRBD1 (5 bases). This CDR3 has 15 residues. V lost 6 bases and J 1 base, leaving 15 bases between the germline ends. Per germline, CDR1 MGHDK and CDR2 SYGVNS. As DNA, the CDR3 is TGTGCCAGCAGCGAACCGGGGACGGCGAACACTGAAGCTTTCTTT. It is translated as CASSEPGTANTEAFF. Variable domain in full (rest from reference TRBV25-1 and TRBJ1-1): EADIYQTPRYLVIGTGKKITLECSQTMGHDKMYWYQQDPGMELHLIHYSYGVNSTEKGDLSSESTVSRIRTEHFPLTLESARPSHTSQYLCASSEPGTANTEAFFGQGTRLTVV.

In DNA form, the CDR3 reads TGTGCCAGTATCGGCGGGAGCCCTAGCTCCTACAATGAGCAGTTCTTC. This gives the protein CASIGGSPSSYNEQFF. The rearrangement joins TRBV19 to TRBJ2-1; TRBD2 aligns across 7 bases. Germline V gene sequence: CDR1 LNHDA, CDR2 SQIVND (reference sequence). This CDR3 contains 16 residues. J lost 0 bases, V lost 7 bases, and 9 bases had no gene match.

For this clone: The identical CDR3 is also encoded by other nucleotide sequences in the sample. The chain has TRBV28 and TRBJ2-7; D gene uncertain. Germline-derived CDR1 and CDR2 are MDHEN and SYDVKM. The CDR3 contains 12 residues. The ends were cut back, 5 bases at V and 0 bases at J, with 5 bases in the middle. In nucleotides, the CDR3 is TGTGCCAGCAGTGCCGGCTCCTACGAGCAGTACTTC. As protein: CASSAGSYEQYF.

The chain uses TRBV28 and TRBJ1-1; D may be TRBD1 (5 bases). Trimming took off 2 bases at V and 8 bases at J, with 9 bases between the two ends. The length of the CDR3 is 12 residues. Germline loops: CDR1 MDHEN, CDR2 SYDVKM. The CDR3 loop is CASSLGGLEAFF. The DNA of the CDR3 is TGTGCCAGCAGTTTAGGGGGACTAGAAGCTTTCTTT.

The chain is built from TRBV7-9 and TRBJ2-1, with 9 bases matching TRBD2. The ends lost 1 base at V and 9 bases at J; junction bases unmatched: 4. CDR1 SEHNR and CDR2 FQNEAQ come from the germline V gene (reference sequence). The CDR3 runs to 14 residues. DNA of the CDR3: TGTGCCAGCAGCTTAGTAGCGGGAGAGGGTGAGCAGTTCTTC. It is translated as CASSLVAGEGEQFF.

The V gene is TRBV29-1, the J gene TRBJ1-5; D not certain. This CDR3 region has 14 residues. V was clipped by 3 bases and J by 2 bases, with 11 bases between them. Germline V gives CDR1 SQVTM, CDR2 ANQGSEA. CDR3 sequence: CSVDVLGGNQPQHF. The CDR3 DNA is TGCAGCGTTGATGTATTGGGAGGCAATCAGCCCCAGCATTTT.

This chain joins TRBV9 and TRBJ2-1; TRBD2 matches at 9 bases. CDR1 SGDLS and CDR2 YYNGEE come from the germline V gene. V dropped 3 bases and J dropped 2; count of bases not matched to a gene: 6. This CDR3 has 16 residues. CDR3 DNA: TGTGCCAGCAGCGCCGGAGGACTAGCGACCTACAATGAGCAGTTCTTC. It encodes CASSAGGLATYNEQFF.